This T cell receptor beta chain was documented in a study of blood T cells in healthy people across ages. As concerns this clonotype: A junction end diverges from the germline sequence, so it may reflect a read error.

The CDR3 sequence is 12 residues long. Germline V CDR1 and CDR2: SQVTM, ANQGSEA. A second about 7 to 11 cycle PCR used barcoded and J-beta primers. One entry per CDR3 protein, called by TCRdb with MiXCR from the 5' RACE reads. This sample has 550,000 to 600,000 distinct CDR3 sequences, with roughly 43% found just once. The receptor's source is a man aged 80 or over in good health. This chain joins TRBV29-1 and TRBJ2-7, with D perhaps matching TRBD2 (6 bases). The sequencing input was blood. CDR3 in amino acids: CSVGRDSNEQYF. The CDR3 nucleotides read TGCAGCGTGGGCAGGGACTCCAACGAGCAGTACTTC.